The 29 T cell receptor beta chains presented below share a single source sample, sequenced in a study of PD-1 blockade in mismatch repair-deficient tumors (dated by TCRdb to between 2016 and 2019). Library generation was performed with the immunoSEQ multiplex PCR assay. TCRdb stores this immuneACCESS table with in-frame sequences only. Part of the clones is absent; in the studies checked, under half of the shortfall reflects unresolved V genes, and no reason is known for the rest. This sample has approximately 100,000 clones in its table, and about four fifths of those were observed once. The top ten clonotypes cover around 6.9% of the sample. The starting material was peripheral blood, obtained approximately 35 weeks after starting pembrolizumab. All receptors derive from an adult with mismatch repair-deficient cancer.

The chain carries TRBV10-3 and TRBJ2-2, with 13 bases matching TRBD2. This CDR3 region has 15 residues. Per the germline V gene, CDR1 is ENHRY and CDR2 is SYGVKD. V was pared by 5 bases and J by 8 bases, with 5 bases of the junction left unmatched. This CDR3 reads CAISTSGRAEGELFF. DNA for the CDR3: TGTGCCATCAGTACTAGCGGGAGGGCCGAGGGGGAGCTGTTTTTT.

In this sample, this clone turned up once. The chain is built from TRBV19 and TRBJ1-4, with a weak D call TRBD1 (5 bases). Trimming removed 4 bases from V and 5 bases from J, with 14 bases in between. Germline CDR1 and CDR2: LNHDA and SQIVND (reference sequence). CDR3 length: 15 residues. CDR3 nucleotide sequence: TGTGCCAGTAGTAGTCCCGCGGGGCTCAATGAAAAACTGTTTTTT. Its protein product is CASSSPAGLNEKLFF. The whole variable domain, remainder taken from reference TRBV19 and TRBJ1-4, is DGGITQSPKYLFRKEGQNVTLSCEQNLNHDAMYWYRQDPGQGLRLIYYSQIVNDFQKGDIAEGYSVSREKKESFPLTVTSAQKNPTAFYLCASSSPAGLNEKLFFGSGTQLSVL.

The CDR3 bases are TGTGCCAGCAGCCGATACCCAGGGGTCTCCGGGGAGCTGTTTTTT. Amino acid sequence: CASSRYPGVSGELFF. The gene calls are TRBV7-8 and TRBJ2-2, with D perhaps TRBD1 (6 bases). The CDR3 loop spans 15 amino acids. CDR1 and CDR2 from the germline V gene are SGHVS and FQNEAQ. Trimming removed 5 bases at V and 6 bases at J, with 16 bases between.

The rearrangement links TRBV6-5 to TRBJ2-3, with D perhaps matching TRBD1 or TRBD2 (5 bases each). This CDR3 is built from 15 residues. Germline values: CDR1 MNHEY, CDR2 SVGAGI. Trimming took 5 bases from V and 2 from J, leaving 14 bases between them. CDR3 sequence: CASSPQGPATDTQYF. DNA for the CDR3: TGTGCCAGCAGTCCCCAGGGACCAGCCACAGATACGCAGTATTTT.

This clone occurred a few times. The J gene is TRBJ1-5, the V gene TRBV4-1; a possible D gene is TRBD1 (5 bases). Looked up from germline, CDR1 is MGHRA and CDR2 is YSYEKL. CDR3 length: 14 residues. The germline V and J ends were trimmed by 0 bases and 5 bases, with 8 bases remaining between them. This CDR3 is CASSQDRVDQPQHF. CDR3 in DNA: TGCGCCAGCAGCCAAGACAGGGTGGATCAGCCCCAGCATTTT.

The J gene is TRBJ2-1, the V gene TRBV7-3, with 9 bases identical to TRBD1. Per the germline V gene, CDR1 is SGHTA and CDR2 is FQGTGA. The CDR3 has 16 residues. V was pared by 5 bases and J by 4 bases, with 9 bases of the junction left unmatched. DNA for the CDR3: TGTGCCAGCAGCGTAAGATCTGGGACAGGGTACAATGAGCAGTTCTTC. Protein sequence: CASSVRSGTGYNEQFF.

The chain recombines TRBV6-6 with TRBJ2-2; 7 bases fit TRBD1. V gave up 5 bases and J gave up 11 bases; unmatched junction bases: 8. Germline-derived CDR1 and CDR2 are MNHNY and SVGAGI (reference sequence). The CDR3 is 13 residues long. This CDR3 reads CASSPGQARELFF. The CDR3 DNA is TGTGCCAGCAGTCCCGGACAGGCGCGCGAGCTGTTTTTT.

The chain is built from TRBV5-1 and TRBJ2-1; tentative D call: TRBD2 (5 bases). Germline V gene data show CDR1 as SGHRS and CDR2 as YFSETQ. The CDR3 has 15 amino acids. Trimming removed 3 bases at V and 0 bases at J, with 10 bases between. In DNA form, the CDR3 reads TGCGCCAGCAGCTCAATAGCGAGCTCCTACAATGAGCAGTTCTTC. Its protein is CASSSIASSYNEQFF.

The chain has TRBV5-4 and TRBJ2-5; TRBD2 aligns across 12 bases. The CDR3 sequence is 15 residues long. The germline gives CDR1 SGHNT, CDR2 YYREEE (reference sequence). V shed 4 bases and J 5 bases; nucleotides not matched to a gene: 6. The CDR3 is CASSTTSGSWETQYF. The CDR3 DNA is TGTGCCAGCAGCACGACTAGCGGGAGCTGGGAGACCCAGTACTTC.

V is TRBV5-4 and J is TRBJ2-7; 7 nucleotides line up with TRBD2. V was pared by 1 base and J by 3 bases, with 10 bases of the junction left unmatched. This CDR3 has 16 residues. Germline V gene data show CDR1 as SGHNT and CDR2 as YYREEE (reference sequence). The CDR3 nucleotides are TGTGCCAGCAGCTTGCCAAAACCGGGACTACACTACGAGCAGTACTTC. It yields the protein CASSLPKPGLHYEQYF.

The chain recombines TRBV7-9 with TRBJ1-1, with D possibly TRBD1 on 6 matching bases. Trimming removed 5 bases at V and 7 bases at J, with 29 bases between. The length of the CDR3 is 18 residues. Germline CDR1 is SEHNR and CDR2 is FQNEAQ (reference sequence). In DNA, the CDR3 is TGTGCCAGCAGCCCCACCCTTGGGGGACCCGTGACAGGTAATGAAGCTTTCTTT. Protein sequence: CASSPTLGGPVTGNEAFF.

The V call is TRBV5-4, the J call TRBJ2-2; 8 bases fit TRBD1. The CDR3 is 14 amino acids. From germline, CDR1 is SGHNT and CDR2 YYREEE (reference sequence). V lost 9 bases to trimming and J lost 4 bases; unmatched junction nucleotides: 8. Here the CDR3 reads CATRTGRVTGELFF. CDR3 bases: TGTGCCACTCGGACAGGGCGGGTCACCGGGGAGCTGTTTTTT.

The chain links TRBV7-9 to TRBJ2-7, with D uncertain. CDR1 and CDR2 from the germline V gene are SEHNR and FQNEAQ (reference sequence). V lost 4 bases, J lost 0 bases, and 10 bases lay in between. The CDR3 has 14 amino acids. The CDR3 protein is CASSWTFSSYEQYF. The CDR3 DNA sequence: TGTGCCAGCAGCTGGACGTTTAGCTCCTACGAGCAGTACTTC. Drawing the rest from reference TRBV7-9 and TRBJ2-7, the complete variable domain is DTGVSQNPRHKITKRGQNVTFRCDPISEHNRLYWYRQTLGQGPEFLTYFQNEAQLEKSRLLSDRFSAERPKGSFSTLEIQRTEQGDSAMYLCASSWTFSSYEQYFGPGTRLTVT.

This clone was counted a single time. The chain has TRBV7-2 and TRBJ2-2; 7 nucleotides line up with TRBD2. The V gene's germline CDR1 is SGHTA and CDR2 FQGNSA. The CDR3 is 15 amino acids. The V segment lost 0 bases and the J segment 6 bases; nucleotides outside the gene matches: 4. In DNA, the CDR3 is TGTGCCAGCAGCTTAGCGGAGACTAGCCCCGGGGAGCTGTTTTTT. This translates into CASSLAETSPGELFF.

The DNA for the CDR3 is TGTGCCAGCAGTACGCCACCGGGAGAGCAGTACTTC. It encodes CASSTPPGEQYF. The chain combines TRBV25-1 with TRBJ2-7; tentative D call: TRBD2 (5 bases). The CDR3 runs to 12 residues. Germline CDR1 is MGHDK and CDR2 is SYGVNS. The V and J ends lost 5 bases and 7 bases respectively, with 12 bases between them.

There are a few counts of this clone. CDR3: CASRAGTGTTEQYF. The CDR3 DNA is TGCGCCAGCAGGGCCGGGACAGGGACGACCGAGCAGTACTTC. The V gene is TRBV5-1, the J gene TRBJ2-7, with 9 positions matching TRBD1. V lost 5 bases, J lost 6 bases, and 9 bases stayed unmatched. CDR3 length: 14 residues. The germline V gene has CDR1 SGHRS and CDR2 YFSETQ.

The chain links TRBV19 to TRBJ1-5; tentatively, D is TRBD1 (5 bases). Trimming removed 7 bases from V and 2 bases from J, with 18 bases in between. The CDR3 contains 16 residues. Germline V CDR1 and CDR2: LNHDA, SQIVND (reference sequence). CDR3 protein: CASTHRGGIRNQPQHF. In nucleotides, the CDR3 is TGTGCCAGTACCCACCGGGGGGGAATTCGCAATCAGCCCCAGCATTTT.

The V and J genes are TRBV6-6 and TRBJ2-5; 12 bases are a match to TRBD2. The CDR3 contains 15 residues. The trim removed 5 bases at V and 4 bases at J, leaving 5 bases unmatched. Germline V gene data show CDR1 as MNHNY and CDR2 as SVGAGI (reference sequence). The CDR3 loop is CASSGTSGLRETQYF. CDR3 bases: TGTGCCAGCAGTGGGACTAGCGGGCTCCGAGAGACCCAGTACTTC.

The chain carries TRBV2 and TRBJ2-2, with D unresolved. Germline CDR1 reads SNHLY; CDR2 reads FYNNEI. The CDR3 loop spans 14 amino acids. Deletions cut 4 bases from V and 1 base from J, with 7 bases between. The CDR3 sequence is CASSVQQNTGELFF. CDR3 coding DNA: TGTGCCAGCAGTGTACAACAGAACACCGGGGAGCTGTTTTTT.

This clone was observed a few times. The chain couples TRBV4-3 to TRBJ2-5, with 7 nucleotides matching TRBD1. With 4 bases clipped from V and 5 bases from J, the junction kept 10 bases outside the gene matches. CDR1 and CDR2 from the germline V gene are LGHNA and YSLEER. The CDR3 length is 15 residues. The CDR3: CASSRTVDRAETQYF. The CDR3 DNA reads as TGCGCCAGCAGCCGCACAGTTGACAGGGCCGAGACCCAGTACTTC.

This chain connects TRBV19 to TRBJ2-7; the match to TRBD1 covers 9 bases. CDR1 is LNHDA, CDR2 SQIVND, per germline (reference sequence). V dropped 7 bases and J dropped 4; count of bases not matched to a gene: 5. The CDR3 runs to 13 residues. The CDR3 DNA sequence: TGTGCCAGTAAGGGACAGGGTCCGTACGAGCAGTACTTC. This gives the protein CASKGQGPYEQYF.

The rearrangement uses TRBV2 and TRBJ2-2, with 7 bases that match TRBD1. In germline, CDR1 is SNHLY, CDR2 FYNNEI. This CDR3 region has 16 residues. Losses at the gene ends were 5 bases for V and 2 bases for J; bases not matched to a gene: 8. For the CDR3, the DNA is TGTGCCAGCAGTTTCGACAGGGCAAGCAACACCGGGGAGCTGTTTTTT. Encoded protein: CASSFDRASNTGELFF.

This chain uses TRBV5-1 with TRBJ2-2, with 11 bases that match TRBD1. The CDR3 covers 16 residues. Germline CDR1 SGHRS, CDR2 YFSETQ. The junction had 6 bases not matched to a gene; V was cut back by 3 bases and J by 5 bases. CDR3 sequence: CASSSGTGGRTGELFF. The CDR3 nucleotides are TGCGCCAGCAGCTCCGGGACAGGGGGGAGGACCGGGGAGCTGTTTTTT.

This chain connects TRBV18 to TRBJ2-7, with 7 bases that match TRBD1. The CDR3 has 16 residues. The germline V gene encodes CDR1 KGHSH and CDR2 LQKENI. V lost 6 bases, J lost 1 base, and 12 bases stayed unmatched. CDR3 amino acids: CASSKIYGQDSYEQYF. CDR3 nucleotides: TGTGCCAGCTCGAAAATATACGGACAGGATTCCTACGAGCAGTACTTC.

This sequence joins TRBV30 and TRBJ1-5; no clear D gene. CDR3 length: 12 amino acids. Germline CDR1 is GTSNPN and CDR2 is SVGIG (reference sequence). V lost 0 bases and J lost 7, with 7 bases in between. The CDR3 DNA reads TGTGCCTGGAGTGTAGACGGGCAGCCCCAGCATTTT. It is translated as CAWSVDGQPQHF.

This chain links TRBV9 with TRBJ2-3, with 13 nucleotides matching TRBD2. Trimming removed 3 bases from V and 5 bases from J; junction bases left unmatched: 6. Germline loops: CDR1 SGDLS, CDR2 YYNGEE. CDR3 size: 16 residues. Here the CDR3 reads CASSATSGRALDTQYF. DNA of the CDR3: TGTGCCAGCAGCGCTACTAGCGGGAGGGCCTTAGATACGCAGTATTTT.

The CDR3: CASSPGAGSYEQYF. In DNA, the CDR3 is TGTGCCAGCTCCCCAGGCGCGGGCTCCTACGAGCAGTACTTC. This chain joins TRBV5-4 and TRBJ2-7, with D possibly TRBD2 on 5 matching bases. This CDR3 is built from 14 residues. Germline CDR1 is SGHNT and CDR2 is YYREEE (reference sequence). Trimming shortened V by 7 bases and J by 0 bases, and 14 bases separated the two germline ends.

The CDR3 coding sequence is TGTGCCAGTGCTACTGGGGACACTGAAGCTTTCTTT. It codes for CASATGDTEAFF. V gene TRBV19 combines with J gene TRBJ1-1; D remains ambiguous. Germline V gives CDR1 LNHDA, CDR2 SQIVND (reference sequence). The CDR3 length is 12 residues. With 8 bases removed from V and 3 bases from J, the gap between germline ends came to 10 bases.

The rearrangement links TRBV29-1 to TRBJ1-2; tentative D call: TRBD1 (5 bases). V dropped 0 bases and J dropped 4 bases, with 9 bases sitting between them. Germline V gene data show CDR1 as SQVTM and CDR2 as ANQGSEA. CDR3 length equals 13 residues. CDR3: CSVEEGTSYGYTF. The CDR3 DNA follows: TGCAGCGTTGAAGAAGGGACCTCCTATGGCTACACCTTC.